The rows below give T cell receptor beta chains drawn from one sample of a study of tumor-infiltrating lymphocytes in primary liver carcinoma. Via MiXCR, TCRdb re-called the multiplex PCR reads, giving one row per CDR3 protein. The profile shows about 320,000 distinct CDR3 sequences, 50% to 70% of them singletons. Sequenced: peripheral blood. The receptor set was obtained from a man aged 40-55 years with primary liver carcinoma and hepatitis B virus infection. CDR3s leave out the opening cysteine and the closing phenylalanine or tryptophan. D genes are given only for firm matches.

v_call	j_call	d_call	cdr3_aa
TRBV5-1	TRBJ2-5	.	ASSVNEEAQY
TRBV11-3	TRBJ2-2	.	ASSVRGTRGTGELF
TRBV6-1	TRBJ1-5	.	ASSEYIGQPQH
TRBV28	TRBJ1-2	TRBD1	ASRGQGLYGYT
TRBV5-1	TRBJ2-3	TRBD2	ASSLEPSGRGY
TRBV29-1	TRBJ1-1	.	CVEDCGNTEAF
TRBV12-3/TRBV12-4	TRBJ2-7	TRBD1	ASSPGTGTYEQY
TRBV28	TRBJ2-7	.	ASSRSGSIYEQY
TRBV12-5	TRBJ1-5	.	ASGLFPHGVRQPQH
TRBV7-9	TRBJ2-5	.	ASSLGTGRGETQY
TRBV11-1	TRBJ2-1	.	ASSLSGTSNEQF
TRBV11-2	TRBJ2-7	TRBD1	ASSGGTGGFYEQY
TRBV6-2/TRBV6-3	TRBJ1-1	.	ASSYKGLEVF
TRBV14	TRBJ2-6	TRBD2	ASSQAGGLPPGANVLT
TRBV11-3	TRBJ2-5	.	ISSLGGGQETQY
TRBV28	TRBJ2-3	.	ASYSRDTQY
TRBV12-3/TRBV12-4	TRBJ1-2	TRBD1	ASEGGGAYGHT
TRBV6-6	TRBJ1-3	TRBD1	ASSYPGTGSGNTIY
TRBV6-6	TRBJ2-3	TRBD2	ASNKRGGETRY
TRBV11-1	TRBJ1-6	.	ASSWTSGDLPVH
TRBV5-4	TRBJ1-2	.	ASSQAGNYGCT
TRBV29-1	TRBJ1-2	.	SVEGQGARLSCT
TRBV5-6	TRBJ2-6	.	ASSLELGRGANVLT
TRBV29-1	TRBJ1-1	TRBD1	SVAGGMNTEAF
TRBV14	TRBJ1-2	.	TSSQDLQGYGGYT
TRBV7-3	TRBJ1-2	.	ASSSGRVGYT